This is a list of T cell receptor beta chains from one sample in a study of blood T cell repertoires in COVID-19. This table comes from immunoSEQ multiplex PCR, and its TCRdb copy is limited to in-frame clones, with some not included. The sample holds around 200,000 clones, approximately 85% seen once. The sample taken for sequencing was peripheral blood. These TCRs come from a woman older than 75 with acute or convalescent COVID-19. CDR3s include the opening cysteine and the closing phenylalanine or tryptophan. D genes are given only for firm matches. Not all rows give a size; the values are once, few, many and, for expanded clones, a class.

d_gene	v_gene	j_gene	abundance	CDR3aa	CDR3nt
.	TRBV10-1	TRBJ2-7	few	CASSERSYEQYF	TGCGCCAGCAGTGAGCGGTCCTACGAGCAGTACTTC
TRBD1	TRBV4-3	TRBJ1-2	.	CASSQDGGQGSLVYGYTF	TGCGCCAGCAGCCAAGATGGGGGACAGGGCTCCTTGGTCTATGGCTACACCTTC
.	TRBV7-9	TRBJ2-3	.	CASSLVALLDTQYF	TGTGCCAGCAGCTTAGTTGCCCTACTGGATACGCAGTATTTT
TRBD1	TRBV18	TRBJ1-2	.	CASSPTQGRSGYTF	TGTGCCAGCTCACCCACACAGGGGAGGTCTGGCTACACCTTC
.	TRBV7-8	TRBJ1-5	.	CASSLVYGQSNQPQHF	TGTGCCAGCAGCTTAGTTTACGGACAAAGCAATCAGCCCCAGCATTTT
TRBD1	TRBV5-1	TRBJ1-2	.	CASGQVGGYTF	TGCGCCAGCGGACAGGTTGGGGGCTACACCTTC
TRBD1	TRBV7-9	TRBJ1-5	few	CASSGTDTNQPQHF	TGTGCCAGCAGCGGGACAGACACCAATCAGCCCCAGCATTTT
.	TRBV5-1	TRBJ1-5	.	CASSFSSRENQPQHF	TGCGCCAGCAGCTTTAGTTCCAGGGAAAATCAGCCCCAGCATTTT
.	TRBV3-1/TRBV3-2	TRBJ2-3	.	CASWACTDTQYF	TGTGCCAGCTGGGCCTGCACAGATACGCAGTATTTT
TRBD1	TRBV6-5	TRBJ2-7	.	CASSSHPGQGSYEQYF	TGTGCCAGCAGTTCACACCCGGGACAGGGGTCCTACGAGCAGTACTTC
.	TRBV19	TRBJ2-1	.	CASKAGSTSYNEQFF	TGTGCCAGTAAGGCGGGTTCTACATCCTACAATGAGCAGTTCTTC
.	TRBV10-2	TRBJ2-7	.	CASSVQGGYSYEQYF	TGCGCCAGCAGTGTGCAGGGGGGATACTCCTACGAGCAGTACTTC
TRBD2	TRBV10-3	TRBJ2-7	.	CAIRGLAGGLWSNEQYF	TGTGCCATCAGAGGTTTGGCGGGAGGGCTTTGGTCGAACGAGCAGTACTTC
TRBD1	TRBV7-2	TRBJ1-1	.	CASSLARDRKRGEAFF	TGTGCCAGCAGCTTAGCGCGGGACAGGAAAAGAGGTGAAGCTTTCTTT
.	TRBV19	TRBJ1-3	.	CASRAYPSGNTIYF	TGTGCCAGTCGTGCGTACCCTTCGGGAAACACCATATATTTT
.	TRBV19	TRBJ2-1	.	CASSIGRVSYNEQFF	TGTGCCAGTAGTATAGGGAGAGTATCATACAATGAGCAGTTCTTC
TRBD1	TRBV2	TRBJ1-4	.	CASREGTGFGKLFF	TGTGCCAGCAGGGAGGGGACAGGGTTCGGAAAACTGTTTTTT
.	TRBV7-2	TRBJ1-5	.	CASSLTSGRGNQPQHF	TGTGCCAGCAGCTTAACGTCAGGGAGGGGCAATCAGCCCCAGCATTTT
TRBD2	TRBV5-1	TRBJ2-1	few	CASSLGTSGSNEQFF	TGCGCCAGCAGCTTAGGGACTAGCGGGAGCAATGAGCAGTTCTTC
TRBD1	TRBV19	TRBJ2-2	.	CASSNRGNTGELFF	TGTGCCAGTTCCAACAGGGGCAACACCGGGGAGCTGTTTTTT
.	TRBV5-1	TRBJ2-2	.	CASSPIAGELFF	TGCGCCAGCAGCCCAATAGCCGGGGAGCTGTTTTTT
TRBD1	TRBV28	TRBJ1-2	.	CASSLLGGQDYGYTF	TGTGCCAGCAGTTTGTTGGGCGGACAGGACTATGGCTACACCTTC
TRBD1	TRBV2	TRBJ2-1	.	CASKVDRGNFNEQFF	TGTGCCAGCAAAGTGGACAGGGGAAATTTTAATGAGCAGTTCTTC
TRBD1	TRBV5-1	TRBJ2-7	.	CASSLPGTGLNEQYF	TGCGCCAGCAGCTTGCCTGGGACAGGGTTAAACGAGCAGTACTTC
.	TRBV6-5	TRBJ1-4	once	CASSRTGMGEKLFF	TGTGCCAGCAGCCGAACAGGGATGGGTGAAAAACTGTTTTTT
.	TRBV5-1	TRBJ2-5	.	CASSSGVVGETQYF	TGCGCCAGCAGCTCAGGGGTGGTAGGGGAGACCCAGTACTTC
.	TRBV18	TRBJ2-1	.	CASSPGLTPNEQFF	TGTGCCAGCTCACCGGGACTCACCCCCAATGAGCAGTTCTTC
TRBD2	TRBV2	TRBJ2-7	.	CASKAEAGDSYEQYF	TGTGCCAGCAAAGCCGAAGCGGGAGACTCCTACGAGCAGTACTTC
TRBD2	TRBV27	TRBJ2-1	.	CASSLAGGHRNEQFF	TGTGCCAGCAGTTTAGCGGGAGGGCATCGCAATGAGCAGTTCTTC
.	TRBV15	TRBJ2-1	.	CATSPGISYNEQFF	TGTGCCACCAGCCCCGGGATCTCCTACAATGAGCAGTTCTTC
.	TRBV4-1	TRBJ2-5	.	CASSQGLAGSQETQYF	TGCGCCAGCAGCCAGGGACTGGCGGGATCCCAAGAGACCCAGTACTTC
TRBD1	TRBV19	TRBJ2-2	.	CASRSRGQGELFF	TGTGCCAGTCGTAGCAGGGGGCAAGGGGAGCTGTTTTTT
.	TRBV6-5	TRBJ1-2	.	CASSYLNSGYGYTF	TGTGCCAGCAGTTACCTAAACAGCGGCTATGGCTACACCTTC
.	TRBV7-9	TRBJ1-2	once	CASVQDSRALGDYTF	TGTGCCAGCGTTCAAGACAGTCGTGCCCTAGGTGACTACACCTTC
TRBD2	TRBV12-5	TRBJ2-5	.	CASGTLRASGTSGQETQYF	TGTGCTAGTGGCACGTTGAGGGCCTCCGGGACTAGCGGCCAAGAGACCCAGTACTTC
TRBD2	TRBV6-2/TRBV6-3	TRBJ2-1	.	CASSPLADNEQFF	TGTGCCAGCAGTCCACTAGCGGACAATGAGCAGTTCTTC